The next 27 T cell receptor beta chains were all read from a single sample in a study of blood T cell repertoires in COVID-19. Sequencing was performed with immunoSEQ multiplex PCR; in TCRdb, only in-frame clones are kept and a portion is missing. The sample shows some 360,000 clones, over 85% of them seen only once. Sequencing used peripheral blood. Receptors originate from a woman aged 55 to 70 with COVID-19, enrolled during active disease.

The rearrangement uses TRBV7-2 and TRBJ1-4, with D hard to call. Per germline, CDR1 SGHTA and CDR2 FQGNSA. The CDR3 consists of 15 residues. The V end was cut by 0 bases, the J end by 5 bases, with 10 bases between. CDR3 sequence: CASSLAGGQNEKLFF. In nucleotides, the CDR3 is TGTGCCAGCAGCTTAGCGGGAGGGCAGAATGAAAAACTGTTTTTT.

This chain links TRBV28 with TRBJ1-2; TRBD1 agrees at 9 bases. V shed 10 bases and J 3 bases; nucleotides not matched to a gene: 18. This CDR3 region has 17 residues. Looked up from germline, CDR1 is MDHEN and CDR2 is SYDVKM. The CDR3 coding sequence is TGTGCCACCAATGCTCCGGGACAGGGTTTGAGGGACTATGGCTACACCTTC. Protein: CATNAPGQGLRDYGYTF.

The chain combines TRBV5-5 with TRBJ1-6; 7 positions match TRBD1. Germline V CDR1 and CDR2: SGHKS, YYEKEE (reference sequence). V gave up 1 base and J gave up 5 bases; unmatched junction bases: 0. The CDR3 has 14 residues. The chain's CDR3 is CASSLTGDNSPLHF. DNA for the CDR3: TGTGCCAGCAGCTTGACAGGGGATAATTCACCCCTCCACTTT.

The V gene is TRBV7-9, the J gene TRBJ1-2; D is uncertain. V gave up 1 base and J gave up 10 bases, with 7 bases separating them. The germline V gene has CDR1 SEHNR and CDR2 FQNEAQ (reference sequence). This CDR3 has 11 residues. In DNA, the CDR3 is TGTGCCAGCAGCTTAGTGGAGATCTACACCTTC. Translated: CASSLVEIYTF.

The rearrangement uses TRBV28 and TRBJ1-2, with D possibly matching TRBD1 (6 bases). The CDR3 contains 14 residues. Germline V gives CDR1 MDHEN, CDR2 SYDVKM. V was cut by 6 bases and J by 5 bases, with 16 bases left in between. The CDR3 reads CASSKRGSGYGYTF. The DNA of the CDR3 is TGTGCCAGCAGCAAAAGGGGGTCGGGGTATGGCTACACCTTC.

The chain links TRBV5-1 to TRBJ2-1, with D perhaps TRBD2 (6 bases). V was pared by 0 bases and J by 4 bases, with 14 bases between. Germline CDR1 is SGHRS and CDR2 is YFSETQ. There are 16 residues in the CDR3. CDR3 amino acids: CASSLEAGSLYNEQFF. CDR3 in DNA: TGCGCCAGCAGCTTGGAGGCGGGGTCGTTGTACAATGAGCAGTTCTTC.

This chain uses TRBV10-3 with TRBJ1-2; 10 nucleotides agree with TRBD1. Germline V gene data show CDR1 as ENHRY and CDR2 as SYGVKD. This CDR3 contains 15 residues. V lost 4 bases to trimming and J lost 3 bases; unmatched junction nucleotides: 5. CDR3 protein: CAISVRDRGDYGYTF. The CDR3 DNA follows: TGTGCCATCAGTGTAAGGGACAGGGGTGACTATGGCTACACCTTC.

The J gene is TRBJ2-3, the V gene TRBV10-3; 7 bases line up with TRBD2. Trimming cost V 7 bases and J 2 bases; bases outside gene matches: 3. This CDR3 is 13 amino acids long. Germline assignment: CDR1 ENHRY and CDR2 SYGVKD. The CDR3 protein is CAITAGDTDTQYF. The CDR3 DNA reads TGTGCCATCACGGCGGGGGACACAGATACGCAGTATTTT.

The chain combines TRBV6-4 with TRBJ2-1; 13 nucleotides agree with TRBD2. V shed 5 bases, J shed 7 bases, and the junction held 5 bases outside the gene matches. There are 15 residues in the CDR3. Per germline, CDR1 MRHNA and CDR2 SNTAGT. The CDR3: CASSSTSGGLNEQFF. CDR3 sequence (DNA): TGTGCCAGCAGTTCGACTAGCGGGGGGCTGAATGAGCAGTTCTTC.

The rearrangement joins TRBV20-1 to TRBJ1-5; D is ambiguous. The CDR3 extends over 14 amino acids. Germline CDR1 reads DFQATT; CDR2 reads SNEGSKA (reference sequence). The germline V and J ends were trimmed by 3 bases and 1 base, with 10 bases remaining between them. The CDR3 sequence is CSASNTQSNQPQHF. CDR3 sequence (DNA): TGCAGTGCTAGTAATACACAGAGCAATCAGCCCCAGCATTTT.

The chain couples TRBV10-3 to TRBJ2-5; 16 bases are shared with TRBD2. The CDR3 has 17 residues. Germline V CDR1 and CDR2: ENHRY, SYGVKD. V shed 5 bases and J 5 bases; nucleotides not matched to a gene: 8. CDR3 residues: CAISLTGTSGGGETQYF. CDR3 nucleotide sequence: TGTGCCATCAGTCTTACCGGGACTAGCGGGGGGGGTGAGACCCAGTACTTC.

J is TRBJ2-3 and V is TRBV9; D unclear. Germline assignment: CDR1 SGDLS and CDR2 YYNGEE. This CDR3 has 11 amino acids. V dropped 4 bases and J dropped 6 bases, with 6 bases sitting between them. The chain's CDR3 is CASSFGDTQYF. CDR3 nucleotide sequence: TGTGCCAGCAGCTTCGGTGATACGCAGTATTTT.

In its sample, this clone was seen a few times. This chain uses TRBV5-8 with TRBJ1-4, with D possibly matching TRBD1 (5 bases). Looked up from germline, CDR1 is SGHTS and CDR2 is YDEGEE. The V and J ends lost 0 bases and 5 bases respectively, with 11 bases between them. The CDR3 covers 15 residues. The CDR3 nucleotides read TGTGCCAGCAGCTTGGCCGGGGGGTTCAATGAAAAACTGTTTTTT. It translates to CASSLAGGFNEKLFF.

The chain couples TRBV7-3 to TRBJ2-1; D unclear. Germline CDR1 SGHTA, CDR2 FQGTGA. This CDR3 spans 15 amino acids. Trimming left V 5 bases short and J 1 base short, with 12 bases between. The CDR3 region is CASSRIQNSYNEQFF. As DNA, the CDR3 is TGTGCCAGCAGCCGAATACAGAATTCCTACAATGAGCAGTTCTTC.

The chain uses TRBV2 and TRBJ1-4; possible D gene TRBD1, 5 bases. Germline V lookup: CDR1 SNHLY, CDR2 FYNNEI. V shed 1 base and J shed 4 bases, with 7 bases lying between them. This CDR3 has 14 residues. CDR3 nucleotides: TGTGCCAGCAGTGAAGTGACAGATAATGAAAAACTGTTTTTT. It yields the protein CASSEVTDNEKLFF.

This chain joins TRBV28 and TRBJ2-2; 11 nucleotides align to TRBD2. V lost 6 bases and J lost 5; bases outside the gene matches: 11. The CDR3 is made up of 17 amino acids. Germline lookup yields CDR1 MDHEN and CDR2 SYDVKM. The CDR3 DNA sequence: TGTGCCAGCAGCTCAATCACTAGCGGGGGCCGTACCGGGGAGCTGTTTTTT. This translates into CASSSITSGGRTGELFF. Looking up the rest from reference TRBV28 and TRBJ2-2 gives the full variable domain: DVKVTQSSRYLVKRTGEKVFLECVQDMDHENMFWYRQDPGLGLRLIYFSYDVKMKEKGDIPEGYSVSREKKERFSLILESASTNQTSMYLCASSSITSGGRTGELFFGEGSRLTVL.

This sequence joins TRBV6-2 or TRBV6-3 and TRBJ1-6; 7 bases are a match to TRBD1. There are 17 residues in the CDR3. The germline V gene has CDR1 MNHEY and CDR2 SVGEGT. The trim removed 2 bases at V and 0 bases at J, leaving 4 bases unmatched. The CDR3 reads CASSYGTAPSYNSPLHF. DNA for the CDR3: TGTGCCAGCAGTTACGGGACAGCTCCCTCCTATAATTCACCCCTCCACTTT.

The CDR3 region is CASSQKGTGITSPLHF. CDR3 coding DNA: TGCGCCAGCAGCCAAAAGGGGACAGGCATTACTTCACCCCTCCACTTT. This chain links TRBV4-1 with TRBJ1-6; 8 bases fit TRBD1. After removal of 2 bases from V and 9 bases from J, the junction contained 9 bases not matched to a gene. Germline V gene sequence: CDR1 MGHRA, CDR2 YSYEKL. This CDR3 contains 16 residues.

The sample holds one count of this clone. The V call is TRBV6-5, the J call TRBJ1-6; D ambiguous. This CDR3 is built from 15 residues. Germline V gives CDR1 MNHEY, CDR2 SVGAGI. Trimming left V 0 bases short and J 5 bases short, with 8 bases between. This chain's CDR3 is CASSYSSTNNSPLHF. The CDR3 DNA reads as TGTGCCAGCAGTTACTCGAGTACGAATAATTCACCCCTCCACTTT.

CDR3 DNA: TGTGCCAGCAGCCAGAACAGGGATTTCTACGAGCAGTACTTC. Translating it yields CASSQNRDFYEQYF. The V gene is TRBV14, the J gene TRBJ2-7; perhaps TRBD1 as D (6 bases). This CDR3 is built from 14 residues. V was cut by 3 bases and J by 3 bases, with 12 bases left in between. CDR1 is SGHDN and CDR2 is FVKESK in the germline V gene.

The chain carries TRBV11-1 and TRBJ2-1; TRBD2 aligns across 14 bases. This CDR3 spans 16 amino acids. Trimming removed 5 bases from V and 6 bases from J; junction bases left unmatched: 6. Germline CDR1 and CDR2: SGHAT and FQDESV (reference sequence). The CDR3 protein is CASSPLTSGGANEQFF. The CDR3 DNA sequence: TGTGCCAGCAGCCCGCTGACTAGCGGGGGGGCCAATGAGCAGTTCTTC.

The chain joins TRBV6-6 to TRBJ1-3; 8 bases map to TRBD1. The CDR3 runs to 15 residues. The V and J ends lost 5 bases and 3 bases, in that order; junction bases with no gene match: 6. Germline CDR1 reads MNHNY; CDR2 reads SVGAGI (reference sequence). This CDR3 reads CASSTRGQSGNTIYF. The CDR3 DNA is TGTGCCAGCAGTACCAGGGGGCAGAGTGGAAACACCATATATTTT.

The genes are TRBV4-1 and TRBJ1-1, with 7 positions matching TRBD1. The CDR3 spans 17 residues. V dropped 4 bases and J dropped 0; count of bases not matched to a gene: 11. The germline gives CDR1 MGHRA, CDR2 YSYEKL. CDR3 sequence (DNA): TGCGCCAGCAGCCTCCAGGGGGGACAGTTCATGAACACTGAAGCTTTCTTT. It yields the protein CASSLQGGQFMNTEAFF.

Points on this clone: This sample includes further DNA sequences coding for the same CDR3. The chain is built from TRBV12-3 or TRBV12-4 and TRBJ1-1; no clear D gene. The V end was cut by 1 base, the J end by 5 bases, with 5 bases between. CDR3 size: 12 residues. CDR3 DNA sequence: TGTGCCAGCAGTTTAGTGAGAACTGAAGCTTTCTTT. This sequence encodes CASSLVRTEAFF.

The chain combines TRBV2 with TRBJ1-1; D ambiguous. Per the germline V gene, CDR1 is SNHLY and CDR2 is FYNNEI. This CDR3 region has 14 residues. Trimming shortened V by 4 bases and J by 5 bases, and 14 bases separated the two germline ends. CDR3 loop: CASSVGGRDTEAFF. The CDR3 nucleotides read TGTGCCAGCAGTGTTGGAGGGCGAGATACTGAAGCTTTCTTT.

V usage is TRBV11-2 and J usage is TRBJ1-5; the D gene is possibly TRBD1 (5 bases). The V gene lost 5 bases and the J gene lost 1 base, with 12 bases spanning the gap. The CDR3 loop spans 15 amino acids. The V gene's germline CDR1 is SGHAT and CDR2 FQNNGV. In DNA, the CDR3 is TGTGCCAGCAGCCTTACCGCAGGGAGCAATCAGCCCCAGCATTTT. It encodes CASSLTAGSNQPQHF.

This chain's CDR3 is CASSRERQGPGVDGYTF. Here the CDR3 DNA reads TGTGCCAGCAGCCGCGAAAGACAGGGGCCCGGGGTCGATGGCTACACCTTC. The chain links TRBV5-6 to TRBJ1-2; 8 nucleotides agree with TRBD1. The CDR3 is 17 amino acids. CDR1 is SGHDT and CDR2 is YYEEEE in the germline V gene. With V trimmed by 4 bases and J by 6 bases, 17 bases remained unmatched.